This entry lists 22 T cell receptor beta chains sequenced from one sample in a study of blood T cell repertoires in COVID-19. Libraries were prepared by immunoSEQ multiplex PCR; TCRdb keeps only in-frame clonotypes and omits some of them. The sample contains 50,000 to 65,000 clones, more than 80% of which appear only once. Sequencing input: peripheral blood. These receptors were obtained from a human donor in a cohort sampled during active COVID-19.

The chain is built from TRBV5-1 and TRBJ2-2; maybe TRBD1 (6 bases). CDR1 and CDR2 (germline): SGHRS, YFSETQ. Trimming stripped 3 bases from V and 6 bases from J, with 9 bases between. This CDR3 spans 13 amino acids. The CDR3 DNA follows: TGCGCCAGCAGCTCACAGGGCCCCGGGGAGCTGTTTTTT. Amino acids: CASSSQGPGELFF. Combining the CDR3 with reference TRBV5-1 and TRBJ2-2 gives the whole variable domain KAGVTQTPRYLIKTRGQQVTLSCSPISGHRSVSWYQQTPGQGLQFLFEYFSETQRNKGNFPGRFSGRQFSNSRSEMNVSTLELGDSALYLCASSSQGPGELFFGEGSRLTVL.

CDR3 sequence reads: CASSALGGWQPQHF. CDR3 nucleotides: TGTGCCAGTAGTGCCTTAGGGGGCTGGCAGCCCCAGCATTTT. This rearrangement joins TRBV19 to TRBJ1-5, with 7 bases identical to TRBD1. Per the germline V gene, CDR1 is LNHDA and CDR2 is SQIVND (reference sequence). Trimming removed 5 bases from V and 7 bases from J; junction bases left unmatched: 8. The CDR3 extends over 14 amino acids.

The chain combines TRBV27 with TRBJ2-1; 9 positions agree with TRBD1. With 6 bases clipped from V and 4 bases from J, the junction kept 7 bases outside the gene matches. CDR3 length: 15 amino acids. From germline, CDR1 is MNHEY and CDR2 SMNVEV (reference sequence). CDR3 residues: CASSATGQGYNEQFF. CDR3 coding DNA: TGTGCCAGCAGCGCCACGGGACAGGGATACAATGAGCAGTTCTTC.

The chain is built from TRBV6-5 and TRBJ2-1; 7 bases are shared with TRBD2. V was clipped by 4 bases and J by 4 bases; unmatched bases: 7. Germline CDR1 MNHEY, CDR2 SVGAGI. The CDR3 runs 15 residues. In DNA form, the CDR3 reads TGTGCCAGCAGTTCCACGGGACTATTTTACAATGAGCAGTTCTTC. Amino acid sequence: CASSSTGLFYNEQFF.

The CDR3 region is CASRGTGEAGELFF. The CDR3 DNA reads TGTGCCAGCAGAGGGACAGGGGAAGCCGGGGAGCTGTTTTTT. The chain couples TRBV6-5 to TRBJ2-2, with 10 bases fitting TRBD1. Unmatched junction bases numbered 4, after V lost 6 bases and J lost 6 bases. The CDR3 sequence is 14 residues long. CDR1 MNHEY and CDR2 SVGAGI come from the germline V gene.

This clone was detected only once. This chain joins TRBV3-1 (or the pseudogene TRBV3-2) and TRBJ2-2; 10 bases map to TRBD1. Losses at the gene ends were 3 bases for V and 4 bases for J; bases not matched to a gene: 5. The CDR3 runs to 16 residues. The V gene's germline CDR1 is LGHDT and CDR2 YNNKEL (reference sequence). CDR3 region: CASSQGQGTSTGELFF. As DNA, the CDR3 is TGTGCCAGCAGCCAGGGACAGGGGACATCCACCGGGGAGCTGTTTTTT.

This clone was recorded a few times. This sequence joins TRBV5-1 and TRBJ1-2, with D perhaps matching TRBD1 (5 bases). The CDR3 contains 14 residues. From germline, CDR1 is SGHRS and CDR2 YFSETQ. V gave up 3 bases and J gave up 4 bases, with 13 bases separating them. In DNA, the CDR3 is TGCGCCAGCAGCTGGGACGTCGGGGGCTATGGCTACACCTTC. It is translated as CASSWDVGGYGYTF. Full variable domain (rest looked up from reference TRBV5-1 and TRBJ1-2): KAGVTQTPRYLIKTRGQQVTLSCSPISGHRSVSWYQQTPGQGLQFLFEYFSETQRNKGNFPGRFSGRQFSNSRSEMNVSTLELGDSALYLCASSWDVGGYGYTFGSGTRLTVV.

This clone was counted a few times. The chain carries TRBV9 and TRBJ2-3, with TRBD2 matching over 11 bases. Trimming took 0 bases from V and 6 from J; bases not matched to a gene: 6. CDR1 SGDLS and CDR2 YYNGEE come from the germline V gene. The CDR3 sequence is 16 residues long. CDR3 region: CASSVGLAGNFDTQYF. As DNA, the CDR3 is TGTGCCAGCAGCGTAGGACTAGCGGGGAACTTTGATACGCAGTATTTT.

The genes are TRBV19 and TRBJ2-2; TRBD2 matches 9 bases. The CDR3 spans 16 residues. V dropped 2 bases and J dropped 5; count of bases not matched to a gene: 6. CDR1 is LNHDA and CDR2 is SQIVND in the germline V gene (reference sequence). Here the CDR3 reads CASSIRGGRGTGELFF. CDR3 sequence (DNA): TGTGCCAGTAGTATACGGGGCGGGAGGGGAACCGGGGAGCTGTTTTTT.

This clone has only one observation. The chain combines TRBV3-1 (or the pseudogene TRBV3-2) with TRBJ2-7, with 7 bases aligning to TRBD2. Germline trimming cut 5 bases from V and 4 bases from J; bases unmatched to any gene: 11. Germline V lookup: CDR1 LGHDT, CDR2 YNNKEL (reference sequence). This CDR3 has 15 amino acids. This CDR3 reads CASSFPERGLYEQYF. The CDR3 region has the DNA TGTGCCAGCAGCTTCCCCGAGCGGGGTTTGTACGAGCAGTACTTC.

The genes are TRBV29-1 and TRBJ2-7, with 7 bases identical to TRBD1. Germline CDR1 reads SQVTM; CDR2 reads ANQGSEA. The CDR3 is 13 residues long. J gave up 1 base and V 7 bases, and 7 bases lay outside the gene matches. In DNA, the CDR3 is TGCAGCGCTACACAGGGGCCGTCCTACGAGCAGTACTTC. It specifies CSATQGPSYEQYF.

The chain combines TRBV19 with TRBJ2-1; the match to TRBD2 covers 7 bases. Germline loops: CDR1 LNHDA, CDR2 SQIVND (reference sequence). This CDR3 contains 18 residues. The V gene end was trimmed by 1 base and the J gene end by 7 bases; junction bases not matched to a gene: 16. In nucleotides, the CDR3 is TGTGCCAGTAGTATAGGGCGGCAGGGCGGGGGATATAGGAATGAGCAGTTCTTC. Protein product: CASSIGRQGGGYRNEQFF.

V is TRBV30 and J is TRBJ2-2; TRBD1 aligns across 8 bases. CDR1 is GTSNPN and CDR2 is SVGIG in the germline V gene (reference sequence). The trim removed 3 bases at V and 4 bases at J, leaving 7 bases unmatched. The CDR3 totals 15 residues. The CDR3 loop reads CAWSSRGLGTGELFF. The CDR3 nucleotides are TGTGCCTGGAGCTCCAGGGGGCTCGGCACCGGGGAGCTGTTTTTT.

As for this clone: Relative to the germline gene, one junction end is altered; a read error may explain this. The V call is TRBV3-1 (or the pseudogene TRBV3-2), the J call TRBJ1-2; D not certain. The CDR3 has 12 residues. The germline CDR1 and CDR2 sequences are LGHDT and YNNKEL (reference sequence). CDR3: CASSQDQIGYTF. CDR3 DNA: TGTGCCAGCAGTCAAGATCAGATTGGCTACACCTTC.

The chain combines TRBV11-2 with TRBJ1-6; D ambiguous. Germline V CDR1 and CDR2: SGHAT, FQNNGV. V was trimmed by 3 bases and J by 5 bases, leaving 14 bases between them. The CDR3 loop spans 16 amino acids. CDR3 protein: CASSFRAGGDNSPLHF. Here the CDR3 DNA reads TGTGCCAGCAGCTTTCGGGCGGGCGGCGATAATTCACCCCTCCACTTT.

This clone was seen only a few times. This rearrangement joins TRBV7-2 to TRBJ1-5; D is undetermined. Germline loops: CDR1 SGHTA, CDR2 FQGNSA. Trimming took 3 bases from V and 9 from J, leaving 15 bases between them. The CDR3 totals 14 residues. In DNA form, the CDR3 reads TGTGCCAGCAGCTTGGACGGAGGTCCGGGGCCCCAGCATTTT. Translating gives CASSLDGGPGPQHF.

The chain links TRBV3-1 (or the pseudogene TRBV3-2) to TRBJ2-3; D is ambiguous. The CDR3 spans 15 residues. Trimming stripped 1 base from V and 0 bases from J, with 8 bases between. Germline values: CDR1 LGHDT, CDR2 YNNKEL (reference sequence). The CDR3 here is CASSQGASSTDTQYF. The CDR3 DNA reads as TGTGCCAGCAGCCAAGGGGCCAGTAGCACAGATACGCAGTATTTT.

The chain links TRBV7-2 to TRBJ1-2; D might be TRBD1 (5 bases). Deletions cut 3 bases from V and 8 bases from J, with 13 bases between. Looked up from germline, CDR1 is SGHTA and CDR2 is FQGNSA. This CDR3 comprises 13 residues. CDR3: CASSFQGNSGYTF. The CDR3 region has the DNA TGTGCCAGCAGCTTTCAGGGTAATTCGGGCTACACCTTC.

The V call is TRBV11-2, the J call TRBJ1-2; a possible D gene is TRBD1 (6 bases). Germline loops: CDR1 SGHAT, CDR2 FQNNGV. Trimming shortened V by 5 bases and J by 0 bases, and 10 bases separated the two germline ends. There are 14 residues in the CDR3. The CDR3 loop reads CASSRDTANYGYTF. CDR3 sequence (DNA): TGTGCCAGCAGCCGGGACACCGCTAACTATGGCTACACCTTC.

The V and J genes are TRBV19 and TRBJ1-1; the match to TRBD1 covers 9 bases. Germline CDR1 is LNHDA and CDR2 is SQIVND (reference sequence). The V and J ends lost 10 bases and 3 bases, in that order; junction bases with no gene match: 6. The CDR3 runs to 13 residues. The CDR3 DNA is TGTGCCATCCTGGGACAGGGAGACACTGAAGCTTTCTTT. Amino acids: CAILGQGDTEAFF.

The V call is TRBV5-4, the J call TRBJ2-3; 8 bases are shared with TRBD2. J lost 3 bases, V lost 2 bases, and 11 bases had no gene match. Germline CDR1 reads SGHNT; CDR2 reads YYREEE (reference sequence). The length of the CDR3 is 17 residues. CDR3 region: CASSFFLAGGGTDTQYF. The CDR3 bases are TGTGCCAGCAGCTTCTTTTTGGCGGGAGGTGGGACAGATACGCAGTATTTT.

The chain couples TRBV7-9 to TRBJ2-1, with 10 bases matching TRBD1. CDR3 size: 15 residues. Trimming removed 5 bases from V and 8 bases from J; junction bases left unmatched: 9. Germline V gives CDR1 SEHNR, CDR2 FQNEAQ (reference sequence). CDR3 sequence: CASSPRTGGLYEQFF. The CDR3 coding sequence is TGTGCCAGCAGCCCGCGGACAGGGGGTCTCTATGAGCAGTTCTTC.